Presented here are 29 T cell receptor beta chains from one specimen sequenced in a study of blood T cell repertoires in COVID-19. This table comes from immunoSEQ multiplex PCR, and its TCRdb copy is limited to in-frame clones, with some not included. The sample has around 150,000 clones, roughly four fifths seen once. Sample: peripheral blood. The origin of the receptors is a human donor in a cohort sampled during active COVID-19.

The genes are TRBV4-1 and TRBJ2-3; 16 positions match TRBD2. Germline CDR1 MGHRA, CDR2 YSYEKL. The V and J ends lost 2 bases and 1 base, in that order; junction bases with no gene match: 6. This CDR3 region has 19 residues. CDR3 coding DNA: TGCGCCAGCAGCCAACCACCGGGACTAGCGGGGGGGGGCACAGATACGCAGTATTTT. Translated, it gives CASSQPPGLAGGGTDTQYF.

The chain links TRBV5-1 to TRBJ2-7; TRBD1 matches 8 bases. V lost 3 bases and J lost 3; bases outside the gene matches: 2. This CDR3 has 13 amino acids. Germline V gives CDR1 SGHRS, CDR2 YFSETQ. The CDR3: CASSWDRLYEQYF. CDR3 coding DNA: TGCGCCAGCAGCTGGGACAGGCTCTACGAGCAGTACTTC.

The V gene is TRBV19, the J gene TRBJ2-7, with 8 bases aligning to TRBD1. From germline, CDR1 is LNHDA and CDR2 SQIVND (reference sequence). CDR3 length equals 13 residues. After removal of 5 bases from V and 5 bases from J, the junction contained 5 bases not matched to a gene. DNA of the CDR3: TGTGCCAGTAGTGACAGGGGATACCACGAGCAGTACTTC. Its protein product is CASSDRGYHEQYF.

This clone was recorded a few times. The V gene is TRBV10-2, the J gene TRBJ2-1; TRBD2 aligns across 11 bases. Trimming at V came to 6 bases and at J to 10 bases, leaving 8 bases not matched to a gene. There are 14 residues in the CDR3. CDR1 WSHSY and CDR2 SAAADI come from the germline V gene. The DNA of the CDR3 is TGCGCCAGCAGCCGTAGCGGGGGGGTTCGCGAGCAGTTCTTC. Its protein is CASSRSGGVREQFF.

The CDR3 DNA reads TGCGCCAGCAGCGTCCGACAGGGGGCAGTTACCGGGGAGCTGTTTTTT. Its protein product is CASSVRQGAVTGELFF. This chain connects TRBV5-1 to TRBJ2-2; 10 nucleotides match TRBD1. The length of the CDR3 is 16 residues. The germline V gene encodes CDR1 SGHRS and CDR2 YFSETQ. Losses at the gene ends were 4 bases for V and 5 bases for J; bases not matched to a gene: 8.

The chain links TRBV6-5 to TRBJ2-3; a weak D match, TRBD2 (6 bases). Trimming took 8 bases from V and 2 from J, leaving 8 bases between them. The CDR3 contains 12 residues. Looked up from germline, CDR1 is MNHEY and CDR2 is SVGAGI. As DNA, the CDR3 is TGTGCCAGCCGGACTACCACAGATACGCAGTATTTT. Residues: CASRTTTDTQYF.

About this clone: The junction departs from germline at one end; a sequencing error may be responsible. This chain uses TRBV7-7 with TRBJ2-3; 12 bases align to TRBD2. CDR3 length equals 16 residues. CDR1 is SSHAT and CDR2 is FNYEAQ in the germline V gene (reference sequence). CDR3 coding DNA: TGTGCTAGCAGCGCTGGACTAGCGGGGAGCACAGATACGCAGTATTTT. Encoded protein: CASSAGLAGSTDTQYF.

The chain carries TRBV20-1 and TRBJ2-1; D is ambiguous. Between the trimmed V and J ends, which lost 3 bases and 6 bases, there was a span of 15 bases. This CDR3 spans 14 amino acids. The germline V gene has CDR1 DFQATT and CDR2 SNEGSKA (reference sequence). The CDR3 DNA reads TGCAGTGCTAGTTCTGGCCATCTCGTCAATGAGCAGTTCTTC. Its protein is CSASSGHLVNEQFF.

The rearrangement links TRBV5-1 to TRBJ2-3, with D possibly being TRBD1 (7 bases). Germline CDR1 and CDR2: SGHRS and YFSETQ. The CDR3 totals 16 residues. The ends were cut back, 3 bases at V and 0 bases at J, with 14 bases in the middle. This chain's CDR3 is CASSSTGRPSTDTQYF. In DNA, the CDR3 is TGCGCCAGCAGCTCGACAGGGAGGCCAAGCACAGATACGCAGTATTTT.

The chain uses TRBV6-6 and TRBJ1-5, with D uncertain. CDR3 length: 15 residues. The V and J ends lost 10 bases and 6 bases respectively, with 22 bases between them. Germline V gene data show CDR1 as MNHNY and CDR2 as SVGAGI (reference sequence). CDR3 DNA: TGTGCCACCAAGGTTTTGGGCGGGGATGGTCAGCCCCAGCATTTT. Protein sequence: CATKVLGGDGQPQHF.

The chain employs TRBV5-4 and TRBJ2-7; 7 bases fit TRBD1. This CDR3 region has 14 residues. V lost 0 bases and J lost 1; bases outside the gene matches: 1. Germline V gene data show CDR1 as SGHNT and CDR2 as YYREEE (reference sequence). This CDR3 reads CASSLAGQSYEQYF. CDR3 in DNA: TGTGCCAGCAGCTTGGCGGGACAGTCCTACGAGCAGTACTTC.

The rearrangement joins TRBV7-8 to TRBJ2-7, with a tentative D call TRBD1 (6 bases). With 0 bases removed from V and 3 bases from J, the gap between germline ends came to 12 bases. Germline values: CDR1 SGHVS, CDR2 FQNEAQ. CDR3 length: 15 amino acids. CDR3 coding DNA: TGTGCCAGCAGCTTAGCAATTCAGGGGAACTACGAGCAGTACTTC. This sequence encodes CASSLAIQGNYEQYF.

The chain has TRBV5-1 and TRBJ2-1; 9 bases are a match to TRBD2. J lost 7 bases, V lost 4 bases, and 12 bases had no gene match. Germline V gene sequence: CDR1 SGHRS, CDR2 YFSETQ. The CDR3 is made up of 16 amino acids. The CDR3 loop is CASSANSGGFGNEQFF. In DNA form, the CDR3 reads TGCGCCAGCAGCGCGAATAGCGGGGGCTTCGGGAATGAGCAGTTCTTC.

This clone has more than one count but fewer than ten. V is TRBV3-1 (or the pseudogene TRBV3-2) and J is TRBJ1-1; the D is unclear. CDR1 is LGHDT, CDR2 YNNKEL, per germline (reference sequence). V lost 2 bases, J lost 1 base, and 5 bases lay in between. The CDR3 spans 13 residues. The CDR3 loop reads CASSQQENTEAFF. The CDR3 DNA reads as TGTGCCAGCAGCCAACAGGAGAACACTGAAGCTTTCTTT.

The chain has TRBV4-1 and TRBJ2-2, with D possibly being TRBD2 (5 bases). The CDR3 is made up of 15 amino acids. V lost 0 bases, J lost 5 bases, and 10 bases lay in between. Germline values: CDR1 MGHRA, CDR2 YSYEKL. The CDR3 DNA sequence: TGCGCCAGCAGCCAAGAGCGGGTTCGTACCGGGGAGCTGTTTTTT. Translated, it gives CASSQERVRTGELFF.

The V gene is TRBV12-3 or TRBV12-4, the J gene TRBJ1-2, with a weak D call TRBD1 (5 bases). Trimming left V 1 base short and J 12 bases short, with 12 bases between. The CDR3 extends over 12 amino acids. CDR3 residues: CASSLGLGPHTF. CDR3 DNA: TGTGCCAGCAGTTTAGGCTTGGGGCCGCACACCTTC.

The chain recombines TRBV5-8 with TRBJ2-2, with 9 nucleotides matching TRBD1. V shed 4 bases, J shed 4 bases, and the junction held 2 bases outside the gene matches. Germline CDR1 is SGHTS and CDR2 is YDEGEE. This CDR3 comprises 14 residues. The CDR3 spells CASSGTGPTGELFF. The DNA for the CDR3 is TGTGCCAGCAGCGGGACAGGGCCCACCGGGGAGCTGTTTTTT.

This rearrangement joins TRBV9 to TRBJ2-7, with 7 bases fitting TRBD1. V was pared by 0 bases and J by 2 bases, with 5 bases of the junction left unmatched. From germline, CDR1 is SGDLS and CDR2 YYNGEE. This CDR3 spans 15 amino acids. CDR3 amino acids: CASSVGQGSTYEQYF. DNA of the CDR3: TGTGCCAGCAGCGTAGGACAGGGAAGTACCTACGAGCAGTACTTC.

This rearrangement joins TRBV29-1 to TRBJ1-2; D might be TRBD1 (5 bases). The germline V gene encodes CDR1 SQVTM and CDR2 ANQGSEA. This CDR3 contains 12 residues. V was cut by 6 bases and J by 6 bases, with 14 bases left in between. This chain's CDR3 is CSVGGGSDGYTF. DNA for the CDR3: TGCAGCGTGGGGGGGGGATCTGATGGCTACACCTTC.

The genes are TRBV7-6 and TRBJ2-1; D uncertain. Trimming cost V 0 bases and J 4 bases, with 7 bases left between them. Germline V CDR1 and CDR2: SGHVS, FNYEAQ. There are 14 residues in the CDR3. The CDR3 DNA is TGTGCCAGCAGCTTAGCCACTAATTACAATGAGCAGTTCTTC. Translating it yields CASSLATNYNEQFF.

V is TRBV3-1 (or the pseudogene TRBV3-2) and J is TRBJ1-3; no clear D. In germline, CDR1 is LGHDT, CDR2 YNNKEL (reference sequence). The CDR3 covers 15 residues. V lost 1 base, J lost 0 bases, and 7 bases lay in between. In nucleotides, the CDR3 is TGTGCCAGCAGCCAAGTGGGCAGCTCTGGAAACACCATATATTTT. This encodes CASSQVGSSGNTIYF.

The V call is TRBV11-2, the J call TRBJ2-7; 11 nucleotides match TRBD1. Germline CDR1 SGHAT, CDR2 FQNNGV. Unmatched junction bases numbered 6, after V lost 5 bases and J lost 3 bases. This CDR3 has 15 amino acids. As DNA, the CDR3 is TGTGCCAGCAGCGCCACGGGACAGGGGGGCTACGAGCAGTACTTC. It yields the protein CASSATGQGGYEQYF.

The V gene is TRBV28, the J gene TRBJ2-5, with 9 bases aligning to TRBD1. V lost 5 bases and J lost 5; bases outside the gene matches: 9. This CDR3 is built from 15 residues. Germline V gene lookup returns CDR1 MDHEN and CDR2 SYDVKM. CDR3: CASSTDRGAFETQYF. CDR3 DNA sequence: TGTGCCAGCAGTACGGACAGGGGAGCCTTTGAGACCCAGTACTTC.

J is TRBJ2-2 and V is TRBV5-6; 8 bases are a match to TRBD2. The trim removed 4 bases at V and 1 base at J, leaving 3 bases unmatched. Germline V gene lookup returns CDR1 SGHDT and CDR2 YYEEEE. The CDR3 extends over 15 amino acids. CDR3 amino acids: CASSGSGVNTGELFF. The CDR3 nucleotides are TGTGCCAGCAGCGGTAGCGGGGTGAACACCGGGGAGCTGTTTTTT.

This rearrangement joins TRBV5-1 to TRBJ1-4; no definite D call. In germline, CDR1 is SGHRS, CDR2 YFSETQ. The germline V and J ends were trimmed by 4 bases and 8 bases, with 18 bases remaining between them. The CDR3 is 15 residues long. CDR3: CASSPSHPGREKLFF. The CDR3 DNA reads TGCGCCAGCAGCCCTAGCCATCCGGGGAGGGAAAAACTGTTTTTT. Supplemented by reference TRBV5-1 and TRBJ1-4, the full variable domain reads KAGVTQTPRYLIKTRGQQVTLSCSPISGHRSVSWYQQTPGQGLQFLFEYFSETQRNKGNFPGRFSGRQFSNSRSEMNVSTLELGDSALYLCASSPSHPGREKLFFGSGTQLSVL.

V is TRBV9 and J is TRBJ2-5; D possibly corresponds to TRBD1 (5 bases). Trimming stripped 4 bases from V and 2 bases from J, with 12 bases between. This CDR3 has 14 amino acids. The germline V gene has CDR1 SGDLS and CDR2 YYNGEE. The DNA for the CDR3 is TGTGCCAGCAGCCCAGGGAACCTTCAAGAGACCCAGTACTTC. Amino acid sequence: CASSPGNLQETQYF.

The rearrangement uses TRBV7-8 and TRBJ1-2; 9 bases agree with TRBD1. The CDR3 is made up of 12 amino acids. Germline lookup yields CDR1 SGHVS and CDR2 FQNEAQ. V lost 8 bases, J lost 6 bases, and 4 bases stayed unmatched. DNA of the CDR3: TGTGCCAGCTTTGACAGGGGGGATGGCTACACCTTC. This translates into CASFDRGDGYTF.

This clone was observed a few times. This chain connects TRBV3-1 (or the pseudogene TRBV3-2) to TRBJ2-1, with TRBD2 matching over 10 bases. Germline lookup yields CDR1 LGHDT and CDR2 YNNKEL (reference sequence). J lost 0 bases, V lost 4 bases, and 12 bases had no gene match. This CDR3 comprises 19 residues. CDR3 residues: CASSPQLAGVIISYNEQFF. Written as DNA, the CDR3 is TGTGCCAGCAGCCCCCAGCTAGCGGGGGTCATTATCTCCTACAATGAGCAGTTCTTC.

This chain links TRBV28 with TRBJ2-5; the D gene is possibly TRBD2 (5 bases). With 10 bases removed from V and 4 bases from J, the gap between germline ends came to 19 bases. The CDR3 runs to 14 residues. Looked up from germline, CDR1 is MDHEN and CDR2 is SYDVKM. CDR3 DNA: TGTGCCACCAGACCTAGCCTGTCCGCAGAGACCCAGTACTTC. Amino acids: CATRPSLSAETQYF. Full variable domain (remainder filled in from reference TRBV28 and TRBJ2-5): DVKVTQSSRYLVKRTGEKVFLECVQDMDHENMFWYRQDPGLGLRLIYFSYDVKMKEKGDIPEGYSVSREKKERFSLILESASTNQTSMYLCATRPSLSAETQYFGPGTRLLVL.